These 11 T cell receptor beta chains came from one sample sequenced in a study of control samples from healthy donors and cancer patients. The assay was immunoSEQ multiplex PCR, and TCRdb's table has in-frame clones only and misses some. The data show 250,000 to 300,000 clones, roughly 87% seen once. Sequencing was carried out using PBMCs. The receptors stem from a woman aged 55-69 years with lung cancer.

Only a few counts were recorded for this clone. This rearrangement joins TRBV10-1 to TRBJ2-1; no clear D gene. V was cut by 4 bases and J by 3 bases, with 10 bases left in between. This CDR3 contains 14 residues. Germline V gene sequence: CDR1 WNHNN, CDR2 SYGVQD (reference sequence). The chain's CDR3 is CASSGSAGYNEQFF. The CDR3 nucleotides are TGCGCCAGCAGTGGTTCGGCAGGCTACAATGAGCAGTTCTTC.

Many counts were recorded for this clone. J is TRBJ1-4 and V is TRBV25-1, with D perhaps matching TRBD1 (5 bases). The germline CDR1 and CDR2 sequences are MGHDK and SYGVNS. This CDR3 has 13 residues. V gave up 7 bases and J gave up 1 base, with 7 bases separating them. This CDR3 reads CASIQGTNEKLFF. In DNA, the CDR3 is TGTGCCAGCATCCAGGGAACTAATGAAAAACTGTTTTTT.

The chain uses TRBV5-1 and TRBJ2-1; 7 positions match TRBD1. The CDR3 runs 19 residues. V dropped 1 base and J dropped 2; count of bases not matched to a gene: 15. CDR1 and CDR2 (germline): SGHRS, YFSETQ. CDR3 residues: CASSLFSPGTATPYNEQFF. CDR3 DNA sequence: TGCGCCAGCAGCTTGTTCTCCCCGGGGACAGCAACACCCTACAATGAGCAGTTCTTC.

V is TRBV3-1 (or the pseudogene TRBV3-2) and J is TRBJ1-1, with TRBD1 matching 7 bases. The CDR3 loop spans 15 amino acids. Germline V gives CDR1 LGHDT, CDR2 YNNKEL (reference sequence). The V segment lost 1 base and the J segment 4 bases; nucleotides outside the gene matches: 6. The CDR3 sequence is CASSQALGQVTEAFF. As DNA, the CDR3 is TGTGCCAGCAGCCAAGCGTTAGGACAGGTCACTGAAGCTTTCTTT.

The chain uses TRBV5-5 and TRBJ1-2; no definite D call. The CDR3 length is 11 residues. The V gene lost 2 bases and the J gene lost 3 bases, with 2 bases spanning the gap. CDR1 is SGHKS and CDR2 is YYEKEE in the germline V gene (reference sequence). Here the CDR3 DNA reads TGTGCCAGCAGCTTAGACTATGGCTACACCTTC. Its translation: CASSLDYGYTF.

The chain couples TRBV28 to TRBJ2-7; 9 nucleotides agree with TRBD1. Trimming took 10 bases from V and 2 from J; bases not matched to a gene: 6. CDR1 is MDHEN and CDR2 is SYDVKM in the germline V gene. This CDR3 is built from 13 residues. The CDR3 coding sequence is TGTGCCATCCGACAGGGGGGCACCTACGAGCAGTACTTC. It translates to CAIRQGGTYEQYF. Filled out from reference TRBV28 and TRBJ2-7, the complete variable domain reads DVKVTQSSRYLVKRTGEKVFLECVQDMDHENMFWYRQDPGLGLRLIYFSYDVKMKEKGDIPEGYSVSREKKERFSLILESASTNQTSMYLCAIRQGGTYEQYFGPGTRLTVT.

This rearrangement joins TRBV4-2 to TRBJ2-7; D is possibly TRBD1 (6 bases). The germline V gene has CDR1 LGHNA and CDR2 YNFKEQ. With 0 bases removed from V and 7 bases from J, the gap between germline ends came to 16 bases. The CDR3 totals 15 residues. In nucleotides, the CDR3 is TGTGCCAGCAGCCAAGATTACGCCAGGGGTAGGGAGCAGTACTTC. Protein sequence: CASSQDYARGREQYF.

The CDR3 nucleotides are TGTGCCAGGAGACAGGGCGCGAATCAGCCCCAGCATTTT. It encodes CARRQGANQPQHF. The V and J genes are TRBV19 and TRBJ1-5; TRBD1 matches 7 bases. Trimming took 9 bases from V and 4 from J; bases not matched to a gene: 6. The length of the CDR3 is 13 residues. In germline, CDR1 is LNHDA, CDR2 SQIVND (reference sequence).

This chain connects TRBV19 to TRBJ2-7; perhaps TRBD2 as D (6 bases). Trimming shortened V by 3 bases and J by 2 bases, and 11 bases separated the two germline ends. The CDR3 extends over 14 amino acids. The germline gives CDR1 LNHDA, CDR2 SQIVND (reference sequence). The CDR3 loop reads CASSIAGRTYEQYF. The DNA for the CDR3 is TGTGCCAGTAGTATCGCGGGGCGCACCTACGAGCAGTACTTC.

The chain uses TRBV2 and TRBJ2-3; D tentatively fits TRBD1 or TRBD2 (5 bases each). Germline CDR1 reads SNHLY; CDR2 reads FYNNEI. Trimming pared 1 base from V and 1 base from J, leaving 9 bases between. The CDR3 sequence is 15 residues long. The CDR3 region is CASSEGQGRTDTQYF. The CDR3 bases are TGTGCCAGCAGTGAAGGGCAGGGACGCACAGATACGCAGTATTTT.

The chain carries TRBV29-1 and TRBJ2-7; TRBD1 is a possible D gene (5 bases). The CDR3 is made up of 13 amino acids. CDR1 SQVTM and CDR2 ANQGSEA come from the germline V gene. The V end lost 0 bases, the J end lost 1 base, and 7 bases lay between the germline ends. In DNA, the CDR3 is TGCAGCGTTGAAGATCAGGGTTCCTACGAGCAGTACTTC. Protein: CSVEDQGSYEQYF.